Here is one T cell receptor beta chain with its context. The sample comes from a study of CD8 T cells in Susac syndrome. Random hexamers were used to reverse transcribe the RNA input (about 0.45 to 1 ug). Each CDR3 protein gets one entry after TCRdb re-called the immunoSEQ multiplex PCR reads with MiXCR. Found here are thousands of distinct CDR3 sequences, roughly 69% of them singletons; the top ten hold roughly a tenth. The CDR3 has 15 amino acids. Trimming left V 8 bases short and J 0 bases short, with 13 bases between. CDR1 and CDR2 (germline): MNHEY, SMNVEV (reference sequence). Staining for CD27 and CD45RA defined the memory subsets used in TEMRA sorting.

J is TRBJ2-2 and V is TRBV27; no firm D call. This receptor was obtained from a human donor with Susac syndrome. Input material: CD8+ TEMRA cells from PBMCs. The sample's subset: FACS-sorted terminally differentiated effector memory CD8+ T cells re-expressing CD45RA (CD8+ TEMRA). CDR3 sequence: CASRPDVTNTGELFF. The CDR3 DNA reads TGTGCCAGCCGACCGGACGTAACGAACACCGGGGAGCTGTTTTTT.